One T cell receptor beta chain is described in this entry. Its antigen is still unknown. This sample stems from a study of T cell repertoires in cytomegalovirus infection. Study in general: The authors relied on CMV epitopes, both recently identified HLA-C-restricted and well-studied HLA-B-restricted. Matching HLA type and CMV infection were both indicated by public TCR beta signatures.

One entry per CDR3 protein, called by TCRdb with MiXCR from the reads. The table has 80,000 or so distinct CDR3 sequences, 35% to 45% seen once; the top ten hold more than 80%. Study results and caveats: CMV-specific TCR beta clonotypes restricted by HLA-C dominated the ex vivo response. Cumulative frequency (of public TCR beta family members) identified carriers of CMV plus the relevant HLA.

V trimming: 5 bases; J trimming: 3 bases; junction bases outside the gene matches: 7. Looked up from germline, CDR1 is LNHDA and CDR2 is SQIVND (reference sequence). The CDR3 consists of 16 residues. The source of this sequence is a human donor in good health (CMV status not recorded). Some clones in this sample may be carry-over from other donors' samples. The sequencing used CD8+ T cells from cultured PBMCs, collected from culture after CMV antigen stimulation. This chain joins TRBV19 and TRBJ2-2; TRBD1 aligns across 9 bases. CDR3 in DNA: TGTGCCAGTAGTGTTAACAGGGGGCATGACACCGGGGAGCTGTTTTTT. Its protein product is CASSVNRGHDTGELFF.